A single sample gave rise to the 6 T cell receptor beta chains below, sequenced in a study of graft-versus-host responses after intestinal transplantation. Generated by immunoSEQ multiplex PCR, the TCRdb table keeps only in-frame clones and is missing some. Here the sample spans under 100,000 clones, over 90% being singletons. No antigen has been identified for these receptors. Sequencing used unstimulated CD4+ T cells sorted from spleen or lymph node cells, obtained before transplant. Receptors were obtained from a human donor who was the organ donor for an intestinal transplant.

V gene TRBV28 combines with J gene TRBJ2-6; D is possibly TRBD2 (6 bases). CDR1 and CDR2 from the germline V gene are MDHEN and SYDVKM. The CDR3 covers 17 residues. Trimming pared 5 bases from V and 0 bases from J, leaving 14 bases between. This CDR3 is CASSAPGLDSGANVLTF. CDR3 DNA sequence: TGTGCCAGCAGTGCCCCGGGACTTGACTCTGGGGCCAACGTCCTGACTTTC.

V is TRBV27 and J is TRBJ1-1; maybe TRBD1 (6 bases). V was pared by 3 bases and J by 1 base, with 9 bases between. In germline, CDR1 is MNHEY, CDR2 SMNVEV (reference sequence). The CDR3 has 14 residues. DNA of the CDR3: TGTGCCAGCAGTTTCGGCAGGGGGAACACTGAAGCTTTCTTT. It codes for CASSFGRGNTEAFF.

This chain links TRBV6-4 with TRBJ1-1, with D possibly matching TRBD1 (5 bases). Trimming removed 8 bases from V and 4 bases from J, with 17 bases in between. This CDR3 spans 14 amino acids. Germline values: CDR1 MRHNA, CDR2 SNTAGT. The CDR3 region has the DNA TGTGCCAGCCGGGATTTTGGGGGTTCCACTGAAGCTTTCTTT. This encodes CASRDFGGSTEAFF.

This clone was recorded once. CDR3 loop: CASRGHTEAFF. The CDR3, as DNA: TGTGCCAGCAGGGGACACACTGAAGCTTTCTTT. The genes are TRBV28 and TRBJ1-1, with D perhaps matching TRBD1 (5 bases). The CDR3 length is 11 residues. Germline V lookup: CDR1 MDHEN, CDR2 SYDVKM. The V gene lost 6 bases and the J gene lost 3 bases, with 5 bases spanning the gap.

This chain connects TRBV7-8 to TRBJ2-1; a weak D match, TRBD2 (5 bases). Trimming removed 2 bases from V and 0 bases from J, with 11 bases in between. The germline V gene encodes CDR1 SGHVS and CDR2 FQNEAQ. The CDR3 consists of 16 residues. The CDR3 loop reads CASSLLSGSSYNEQFF. The CDR3 DNA sequence: TGTGCCAGCAGCTTACTCAGCGGTAGCTCCTACAATGAGCAGTTCTTC.

The chain links TRBV7-2 to TRBJ2-7, with D maybe TRBD1 (7 bases). CDR1 SGHTA and CDR2 FQGNSA come from the germline V gene. The CDR3 extends over 16 amino acids. Between the trimmed V and J ends, which lost 1 base and 0 bases, there was a span of 13 bases. This CDR3 reads CASSLGQGGSSYEQYF. CDR3 sequence (DNA): TGTGCCAGCAGCTTAGGTCAGGGGGGATCCTCCTACGAGCAGTACTTC.